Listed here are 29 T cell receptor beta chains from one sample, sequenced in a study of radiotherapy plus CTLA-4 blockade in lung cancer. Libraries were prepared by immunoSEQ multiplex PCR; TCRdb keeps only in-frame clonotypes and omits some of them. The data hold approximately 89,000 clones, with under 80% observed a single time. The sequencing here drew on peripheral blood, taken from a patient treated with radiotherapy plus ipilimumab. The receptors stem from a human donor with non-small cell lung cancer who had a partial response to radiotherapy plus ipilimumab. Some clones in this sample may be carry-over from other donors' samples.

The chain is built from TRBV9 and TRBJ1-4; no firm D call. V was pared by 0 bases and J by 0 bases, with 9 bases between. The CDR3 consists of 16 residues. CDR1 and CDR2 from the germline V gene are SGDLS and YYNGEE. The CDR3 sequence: CASSVESTATNEKLFF. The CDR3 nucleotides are TGTGCCAGCAGCGTAGAGTCCACTGCAACTAATGAAAAACTGTTTTTT.

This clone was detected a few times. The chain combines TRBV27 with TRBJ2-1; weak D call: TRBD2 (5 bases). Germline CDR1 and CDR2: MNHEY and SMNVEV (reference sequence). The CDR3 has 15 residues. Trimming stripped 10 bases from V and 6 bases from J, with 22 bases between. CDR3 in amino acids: CAMGSRGRVLNEQFF. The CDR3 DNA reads TGTGCCATGGGATCCCGGGGTAGGGTCCTCAATGAGCAGTTCTTC.

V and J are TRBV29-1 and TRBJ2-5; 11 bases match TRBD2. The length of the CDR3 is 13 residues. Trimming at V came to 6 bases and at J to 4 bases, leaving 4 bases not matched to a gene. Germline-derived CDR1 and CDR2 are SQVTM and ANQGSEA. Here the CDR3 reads CSVGLAGIETQYF. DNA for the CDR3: TGCAGCGTCGGACTAGCGGGTATAGAGACCCAGTACTTC.

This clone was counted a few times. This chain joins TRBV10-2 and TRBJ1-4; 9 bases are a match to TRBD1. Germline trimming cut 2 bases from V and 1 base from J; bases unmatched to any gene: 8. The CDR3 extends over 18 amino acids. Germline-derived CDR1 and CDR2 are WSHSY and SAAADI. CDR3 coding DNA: TGCGCCAGCAGTGAGGGACAGGGGACGTGGCTAACTAATGAAAAACTGTTTTTT. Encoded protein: CASSEGQGTWLTNEKLFF.

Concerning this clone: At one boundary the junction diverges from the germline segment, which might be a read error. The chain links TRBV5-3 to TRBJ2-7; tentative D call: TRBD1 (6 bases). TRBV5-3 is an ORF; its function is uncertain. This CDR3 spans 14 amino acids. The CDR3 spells CASSLGAGPYEQYF. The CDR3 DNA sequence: TGTGCCAGCAGCTTGGGGGCAGGGCCCTACGAGCAGTACTTC.

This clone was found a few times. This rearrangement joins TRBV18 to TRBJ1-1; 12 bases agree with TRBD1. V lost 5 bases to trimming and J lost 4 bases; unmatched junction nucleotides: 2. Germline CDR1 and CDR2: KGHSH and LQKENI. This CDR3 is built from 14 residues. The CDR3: CASSAGQGATEAFF. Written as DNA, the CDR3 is TGTGCCAGCTCAGCGGGACAGGGGGCCACTGAAGCTTTCTTT.

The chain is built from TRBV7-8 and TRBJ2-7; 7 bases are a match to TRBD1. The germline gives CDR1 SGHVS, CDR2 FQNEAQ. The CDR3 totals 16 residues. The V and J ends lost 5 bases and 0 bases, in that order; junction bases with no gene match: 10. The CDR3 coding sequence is TGTGCCAGCAGCCCAAAGACCGGGACAGCCTCCTACGAGCAGTACTTC. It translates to CASSPKTGTASYEQYF. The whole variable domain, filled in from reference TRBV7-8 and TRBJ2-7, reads GAGVSQSPRYKVAKRGQDVALRCDPISGHVSLFWYQQALGQGPEFLTYFQNEAQLDKSGLPSDRFFAERPEGSVSTLKIQRTQQEDSAVYLCASSPKTGTASYEQYFGPGTRLTVT.

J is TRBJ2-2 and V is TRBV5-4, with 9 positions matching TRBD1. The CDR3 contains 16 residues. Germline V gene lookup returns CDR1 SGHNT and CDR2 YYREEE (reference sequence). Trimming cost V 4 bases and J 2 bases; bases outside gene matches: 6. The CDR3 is CASSLGQGFNTGELFF. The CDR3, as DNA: TGTGCCAGCAGCCTGGGACAGGGTTTTAACACCGGGGAGCTGTTTTTT.

The CDR3 loop reads CASSFSIVAYNEQFF. As DNA, the CDR3 is TGTGCCAGCAGCTTTAGTATCGTCGCCTACAATGAGCAGTTCTTC. The gene calls are TRBV9 and TRBJ2-1, with D unresolved. The CDR3 has 15 residues. Germline V lookup: CDR1 SGDLS, CDR2 YYNGEE. V dropped 4 bases and J dropped 2 bases, with 13 bases sitting between them.

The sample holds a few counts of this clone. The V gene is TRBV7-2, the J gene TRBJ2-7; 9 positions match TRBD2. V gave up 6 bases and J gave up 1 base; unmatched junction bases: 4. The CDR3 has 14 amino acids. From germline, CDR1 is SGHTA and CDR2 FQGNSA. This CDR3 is CASSVGLASYEQYF. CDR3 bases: TGTGCCAGCAGTGTCGGACTAGCGTCCTACGAGCAGTACTTC.

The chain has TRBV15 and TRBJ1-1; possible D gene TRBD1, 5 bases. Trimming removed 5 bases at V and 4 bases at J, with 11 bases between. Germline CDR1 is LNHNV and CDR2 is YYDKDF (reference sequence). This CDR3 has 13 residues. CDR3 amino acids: CATSLRVGTEAFF. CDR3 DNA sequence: TGTGCCACCAGCCTCAGGGTCGGCACTGAAGCTTTCTTT.

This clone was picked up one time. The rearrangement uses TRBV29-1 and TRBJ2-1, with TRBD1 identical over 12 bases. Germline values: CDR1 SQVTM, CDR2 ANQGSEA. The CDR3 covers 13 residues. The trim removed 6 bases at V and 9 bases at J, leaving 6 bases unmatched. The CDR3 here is CSVSGTGGGEQFF. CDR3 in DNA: TGCAGCGTGTCAGGGACAGGGGGCGGTGAGCAGTTCTTC.

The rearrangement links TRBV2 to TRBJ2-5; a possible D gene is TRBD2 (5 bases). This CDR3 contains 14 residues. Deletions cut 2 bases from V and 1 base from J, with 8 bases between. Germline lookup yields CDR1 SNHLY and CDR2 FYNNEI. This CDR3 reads CASSEKRSQETQYF. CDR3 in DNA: TGTGCCAGCAGTGAAAAGCGGTCCCAAGAGACCCAGTACTTC.

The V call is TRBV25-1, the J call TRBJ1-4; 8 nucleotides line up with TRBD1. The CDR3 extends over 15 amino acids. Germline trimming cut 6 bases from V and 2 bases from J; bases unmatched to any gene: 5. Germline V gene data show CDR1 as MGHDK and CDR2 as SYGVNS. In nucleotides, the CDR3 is TGTGCCAGCAGCTATTACAGGGGGACTAATGAAAAACTGTTTTTT. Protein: CASSYYRGTNEKLFF. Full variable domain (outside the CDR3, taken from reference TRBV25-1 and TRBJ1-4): EADIYQTPRYLVIGTGKKITLECSQTMGHDKMYWYQQDPGMELHLIHYSYGVNSTEKGDLSSESTVSRIRTEHFPLTLESARPSHTSQYLCASSYYRGTNEKLFFGSGTQLSVL.

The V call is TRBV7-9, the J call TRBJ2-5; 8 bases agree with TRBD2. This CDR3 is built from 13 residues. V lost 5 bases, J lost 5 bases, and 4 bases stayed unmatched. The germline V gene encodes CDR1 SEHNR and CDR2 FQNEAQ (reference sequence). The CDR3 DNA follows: TGTGCCAGCAGCCCAGGACTAGCCGAGACCCAGTACTTC. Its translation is CASSPGLAETQYF.

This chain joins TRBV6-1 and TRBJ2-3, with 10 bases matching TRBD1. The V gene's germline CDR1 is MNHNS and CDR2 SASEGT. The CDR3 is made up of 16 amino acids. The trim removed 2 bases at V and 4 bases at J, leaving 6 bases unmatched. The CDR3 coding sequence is TGTGCCAGCAGTGAACCGGGACAGGGGAACTCAGATACGCAGTATTTT. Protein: CASSEPGQGNSDTQYF.

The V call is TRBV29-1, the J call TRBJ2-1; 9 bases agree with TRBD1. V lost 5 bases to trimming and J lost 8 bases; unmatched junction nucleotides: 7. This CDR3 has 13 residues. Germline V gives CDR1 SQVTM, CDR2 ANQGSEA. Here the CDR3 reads CSVPAGQGDEQFF. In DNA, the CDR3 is TGCAGCGTTCCTGCGGGACAGGGCGATGAGCAGTTCTTC.

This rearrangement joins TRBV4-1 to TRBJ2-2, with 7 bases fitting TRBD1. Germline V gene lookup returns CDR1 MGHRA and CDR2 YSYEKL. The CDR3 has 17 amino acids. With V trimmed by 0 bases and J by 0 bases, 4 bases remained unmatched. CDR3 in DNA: TGCGCCAGCAGCCAAGATGGGACAGCCTCGAACACCGGGGAGCTGTTTTTT. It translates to CASSQDGTASNTGELFF.

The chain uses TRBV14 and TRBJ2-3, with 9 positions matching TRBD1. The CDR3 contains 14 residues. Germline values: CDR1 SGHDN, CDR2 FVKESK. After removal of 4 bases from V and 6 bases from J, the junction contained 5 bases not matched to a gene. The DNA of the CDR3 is TGTGCCAGCAGCCGAAAACAGGGGGCCGATACGCAGTATTTT. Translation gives CASSRKQGADTQYF.

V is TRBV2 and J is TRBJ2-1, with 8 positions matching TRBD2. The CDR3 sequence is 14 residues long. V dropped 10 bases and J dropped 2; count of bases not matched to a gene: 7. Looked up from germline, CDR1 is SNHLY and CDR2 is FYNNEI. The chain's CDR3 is CATRAGAAYNEQFF. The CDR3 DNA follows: TGTGCCACACGAGCGGGAGCGGCCTACAATGAGCAGTTCTTC.

CDR3 protein: CASSLLGLDHNEQFF. The CDR3 DNA reads TGTGCCAGCAGCTTGTTAGGACTGGATCACAATGAGCAGTTCTTC. This sequence joins TRBV5-6 and TRBJ2-1; perhaps TRBD2 as D (5 bases). Trimming pared 1 base from V and 5 bases from J, leaving 13 bases between. CDR1 and CDR2 from the germline V gene are SGHDT and YYEEEE. This CDR3 has 15 amino acids.

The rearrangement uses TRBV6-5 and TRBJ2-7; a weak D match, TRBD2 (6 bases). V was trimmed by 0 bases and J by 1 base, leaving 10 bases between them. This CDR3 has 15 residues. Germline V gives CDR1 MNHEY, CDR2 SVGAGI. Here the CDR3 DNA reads TGTGCCAGCAGTTACTCTAGCGGCAGTTCCTACGAGCAGTACTTC. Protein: CASSYSSGSSYEQYF.

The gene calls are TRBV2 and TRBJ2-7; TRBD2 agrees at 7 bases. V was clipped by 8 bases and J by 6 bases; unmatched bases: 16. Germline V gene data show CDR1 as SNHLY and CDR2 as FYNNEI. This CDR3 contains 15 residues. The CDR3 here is CASRSGTMNWGEQYF. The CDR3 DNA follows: TGTGCCAGCCGGAGCGGGACCATGAATTGGGGCGAGCAGTACTTC.

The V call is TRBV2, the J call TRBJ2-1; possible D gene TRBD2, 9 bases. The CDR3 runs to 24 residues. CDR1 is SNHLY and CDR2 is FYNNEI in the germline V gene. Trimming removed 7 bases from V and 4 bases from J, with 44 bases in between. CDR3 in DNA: TGTGCCAGCAACCGAGACAGGGGACGGGCGGGGGGGCCAGACCTTGCGTCCCTATACAATGAGCAGTTCTTC. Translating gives CASNRDRGRAGGPDLASLYNEQFF.

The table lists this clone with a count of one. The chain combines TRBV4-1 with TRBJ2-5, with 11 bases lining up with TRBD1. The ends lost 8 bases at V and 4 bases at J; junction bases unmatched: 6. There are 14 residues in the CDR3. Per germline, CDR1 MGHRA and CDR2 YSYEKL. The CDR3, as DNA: TGCGCCAGCGGACGGGACAGGGGGACAGAGACCCAGTACTTC. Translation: CASGRDRGTETQYF.

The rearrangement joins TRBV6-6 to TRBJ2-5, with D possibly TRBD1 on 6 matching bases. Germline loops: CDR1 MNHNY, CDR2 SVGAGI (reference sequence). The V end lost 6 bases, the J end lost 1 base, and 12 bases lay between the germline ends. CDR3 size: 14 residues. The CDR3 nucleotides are TGTGCCAGCAGGGCCGGGACAACCCAAGAGACCCAGTACTTC. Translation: CASRAGTTQETQYF.

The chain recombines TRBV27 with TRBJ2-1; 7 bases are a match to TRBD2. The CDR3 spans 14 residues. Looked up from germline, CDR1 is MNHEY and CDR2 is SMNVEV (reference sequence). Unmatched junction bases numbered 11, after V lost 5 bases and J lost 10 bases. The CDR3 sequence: CASSLRGRAGEQFF. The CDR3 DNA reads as TGTGCCAGCAGTCTCCGTGGGAGGGCAGGAGAGCAGTTCTTC.

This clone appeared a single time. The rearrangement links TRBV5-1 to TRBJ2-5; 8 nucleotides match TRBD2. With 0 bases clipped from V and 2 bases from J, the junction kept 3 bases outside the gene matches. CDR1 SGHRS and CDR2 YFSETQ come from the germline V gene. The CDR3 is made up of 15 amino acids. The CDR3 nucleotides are TGCGCCAGCAGCTTGGCGGGAGGGACTCAAGAGACCCAGTACTTC. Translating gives CASSLAGGTQETQYF.

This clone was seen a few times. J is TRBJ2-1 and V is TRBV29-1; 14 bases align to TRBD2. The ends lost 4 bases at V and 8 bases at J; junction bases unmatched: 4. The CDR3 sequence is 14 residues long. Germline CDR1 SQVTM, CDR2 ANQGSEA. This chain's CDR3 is CSVAGTSGGYEQFF. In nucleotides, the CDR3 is TGCAGCGTTGCCGGGACTAGCGGGGGTTATGAGCAGTTCTTC.